Listed here are 26 T cell receptor beta chains from one sample, sequenced in a study of cytomegalovirus exposure and HLA in healthy donors. The PCR ran on 60 Vbeta and 13 Jbeta primers. Profiling relied on immunoSEQ multiplex PCR, and the TCRdb table lists in-frame clones only, not all of them. This repertoire includes roughly 33,000 clones. Specimen: PBMCs. The receptors stem from a woman aged 40 to 49 in good health and CMV-seropositive.

This sequence joins TRBV5-1 and TRBJ2-1, with 11 positions matching TRBD2. Germline CDR1 and CDR2: SGHRS and YFSETQ. This CDR3 contains 15 residues. Losses at the gene ends were 3 bases for V and 9 bases for J; bases not matched to a gene: 8. The CDR3 loop reads CASSSGTSGEGEQFF. CDR3 DNA: TGCGCCAGCAGCTCGGGGACTAGCGGCGAAGGTGAGCAGTTCTTC.

The chain links TRBV5-1 to TRBJ2-7; TRBD1 matches 9 bases. V was clipped by 2 bases and J by 2 bases; unmatched bases: 14. CDR3 length: 18 amino acids. CDR1 is SGHRS, CDR2 YFSETQ, per germline. The CDR3: CASSFPRTGGLGAYEQYF. CDR3 coding DNA: TGCGCCAGCAGCTTTCCCCGTACAGGGGGCCTAGGGGCCTACGAGCAGTACTTC.

V is TRBV5-1 and J is TRBJ1-1; 9 bases align to TRBD1. The germline gives CDR1 SGHRS, CDR2 YFSETQ. This CDR3 is 14 amino acids long. V gave up 3 bases and J gave up 2 bases; unmatched junction bases: 2. CDR3 sequence: CASSWDRVNTEAFF. The DNA for the CDR3 is TGCGCCAGCAGCTGGGACAGGGTAAACACTGAAGCTTTCTTT. The whole variable domain, filled in from reference TRBV5-1 and TRBJ1-1, reads KAGVTQTPRYLIKTRGQQVTLSCSPISGHRSVSWYQQTPGQGLQFLFEYFSETQRNKGNFPGRFSGRQFSNSRSEMNVSTLELGDSALYLCASSWDRVNTEAFFGQGTRLTVV.

The chain recombines TRBV9 with TRBJ2-5, with a weak D call TRBD2 (6 bases). The germline V and J ends were trimmed by 4 bases and 1 base, with 17 bases remaining between them. Germline-derived CDR1 and CDR2 are SGDLS and YYNGEE. The CDR3 length is 16 residues. The CDR3 protein is CASSPLGLPTQETQYF. Written as DNA, the CDR3 is TGTGCCAGCAGCCCCCTGGGACTTCCCACCCAAGAGACCCAGTACTTC. Full variable domain (outside the CDR3, taken from reference TRBV9 and TRBJ2-5): DSGVTQTPKHLITATGQRVTLRCSPRSGDLSVYWYQQSLDQGLQFLIQYYNGEERAKGNILERFSAQQFPDLHSELNLSSLELGDSALYFCASSPLGLPTQETQYFGPGTRLLVL.

V usage is TRBV5-6 and J usage is TRBJ1-3, with 7 bases matching TRBD1. CDR1 is SGHDT, CDR2 YYEEEE, per germline. The CDR3 spans 15 residues. Trimming at V came to 4 bases and at J to 4 bases, leaving 8 bases not matched to a gene. The chain's CDR3 is CASSTLQGYGNTIYF. Here the CDR3 DNA reads TGTGCCAGCAGCACCCTACAGGGGTACGGAAACACCATATATTTT.

The chain uses TRBV7-3 and TRBJ2-3; TRBD2 matches at 12 bases. This CDR3 is 14 amino acids long. Germline V gene lookup returns CDR1 SGHTA and CDR2 FQGTGA. After removal of 4 bases from V and 6 bases from J, the junction contained 2 bases not matched to a gene. The CDR3, as DNA: TGTGCCAGCAGCTCCGGGACTAGCGGGGATACGCAGTATTTT. It encodes CASSSGTSGDTQYF.

This sequence joins TRBV13 and TRBJ2-7, with 8 bases aligning to TRBD2. Unmatched junction bases numbered 2, after V lost 5 bases and J lost 5 bases. The CDR3 covers 12 residues. Germline CDR1 and CDR2: PRHDT and FYEKMQ (reference sequence). The CDR3 DNA follows: TGTGCCAGCAGCCGGGGGGGAAACGAGCAGTACTTC. Translation gives CASSRGGNEQYF.

The chain carries TRBV13 and TRBJ2-7; D may be TRBD2 (6 bases). Looked up from germline, CDR1 is PRHDT and CDR2 is FYEKMQ (reference sequence). With 6 bases removed from V and 4 bases from J, the gap between germline ends came to 13 bases. The CDR3 length is 13 residues. CDR3 region: CASRGKGRYEQYF. CDR3 nucleotides: TGTGCCAGCAGAGGAAAGGGGAGGTACGAGCAGTACTTC.

The gene calls are TRBV7-9 and TRBJ2-5, with a tentative D call TRBD1 (6 bases). Germline V gives CDR1 SEHNR, CDR2 FQNEAQ (reference sequence). The V end was cut by 3 bases, the J end by 2 bases, with 10 bases between. The CDR3 spans 14 residues. The CDR3 is CASSFGQIQETQYF. The CDR3, as DNA: TGTGCCAGCAGCTTCGGACAGATTCAAGAGACCCAGTACTTC.

V gene TRBV5-4 combines with J gene TRBJ2-1, with 8 bases lining up with TRBD1. The V gene's germline CDR1 is SGHNT and CDR2 YYREEE (reference sequence). V was clipped by 7 bases and J by 4 bases; unmatched bases: 1. CDR3 length: 12 residues. The CDR3 reads CASRTGYNEQFF. CDR3 in DNA: TGTGCCAGCCGGACAGGGTACAATGAGCAGTTCTTC.

V is TRBV7-2 and J is TRBJ1-1; D might be TRBD1 (6 bases). The germline V gene has CDR1 SGHTA and CDR2 FQGNSA. V was cut by 4 bases and J by 4 bases, with 16 bases left in between. The CDR3 covers 15 residues. The CDR3 here is CASSSLPGDLTEAFF. CDR3 nucleotide sequence: TGTGCCAGCAGCTCTCTGCCAGGGGACCTCACTGAAGCTTTCTTT.

This chain links TRBV19 with TRBJ2-3; a weak D match, TRBD2 (6 bases). V shed 4 bases and J shed 1 base, with 15 bases lying between them. Germline V gene sequence: CDR1 LNHDA, CDR2 SQIVND (reference sequence). The CDR3 extends over 16 amino acids. Here the CDR3 reads CASSRLEGEGTDTQYF. The CDR3, as DNA: TGTGCCAGTAGTAGACTGGAGGGAGAGGGCACAGATACGCAGTATTTT.

This chain joins TRBV7-9 and TRBJ2-5; possible D gene TRBD1, 6 bases. The CDR3 contains 14 residues. The germline V and J ends were trimmed by 5 bases and 1 base, with 11 bases remaining between them. Germline V gene data show CDR1 as SEHNR and CDR2 as FQNEAQ (reference sequence). For the CDR3, the DNA is TGTGCCAGCAGCCCCTCAGGGGCCCAAGAGACCCAGTACTTC. This encodes CASSPSGAQETQYF.

The chain is built from TRBV5-6 and TRBJ2-3, with TRBD2 identical over 10 bases. With V trimmed by 4 bases and J by 4 bases, 0 bases remained unmatched. Germline values: CDR1 SGHDT, CDR2 YYEEEE. The CDR3 has 13 residues. CDR3 sequence (DNA): TGTGCCAGCAGCAGCGGGAGGGCAGATACGCAGTATTTT. It is translated as CASSSGRADTQYF.

This chain links TRBV7-2 with TRBJ2-7; 9 nucleotides match TRBD1. This CDR3 is built from 15 residues. Germline CDR1 and CDR2: SGHTA and FQGNSA. The trim removed 3 bases at V and 3 bases at J, leaving 6 bases unmatched. The CDR3 region is CASSFSSTGGYEQYF. The CDR3 DNA sequence: TGTGCCAGCAGCTTTTCTTCGACAGGGGGCTACGAGCAGTACTTC.

The chain couples TRBV28 to TRBJ2-5; TRBD2 matches at 8 bases. CDR3 length equals 13 residues. V lost 7 bases, J lost 5 bases, and 6 bases stayed unmatched. Germline values: CDR1 MDHEN, CDR2 SYDVKM. The CDR3 sequence: CASIVAGGETQYF. CDR3 coding DNA: TGTGCCAGCATCGTGGCGGGGGGTGAGACCCAGTACTTC.

V gene TRBV10-2 combines with J gene TRBJ2-1; TRBD2 aligns across 9 bases. This CDR3 region has 13 residues. The trim removed 4 bases at V and 10 bases at J, leaving 5 bases unmatched. Germline lookup yields CDR1 WSHSY and CDR2 SAAADI. DNA for the CDR3: TGCGCCAGCAGTGGCCTAGCGGGAAACGAGCAGTTCTTC. This translates into CASSGLAGNEQFF.

The chain is built from TRBV4-2 and TRBJ2-3, with TRBD2 identical over 10 bases. J lost 2 bases, V lost 1 base, and 9 bases had no gene match. This CDR3 contains 18 residues. CDR1 LGHNA and CDR2 YNFKEQ come from the germline V gene. CDR3 sequence: CASSQAGSGLATTDTQYF. CDR3 in DNA: TGTGCCAGCAGCCAAGCCGGCTCGGGACTAGCGACCACAGATACGCAGTATTTT.

J is TRBJ2-1 and V is TRBV6-6, with 8 bases aligning to TRBD2. Germline assignment: CDR1 MNHNY and CDR2 SVGAGI (reference sequence). CDR3 length: 15 amino acids. With 5 bases clipped from V and 0 bases from J, the junction kept 3 bases outside the gene matches. CDR3 DNA sequence: TGTGCCAGCAGTACTAGCGGTCGCTCCTACAATGAGCAGTTCTTC. It encodes CASSTSGRSYNEQFF.

In regard to this clone: At one boundary the junction diverges from the germline segment, which might be a read error. The chain recombines TRBV11-2 with TRBJ1-1, with 7 bases that match TRBD1. Germline lookup yields CDR1 SGHAT and CDR2 FQNNGV. The length of the CDR3 is 14 residues. CDR3 amino acids: CASSVTGDSSGLRF. CDR3 nucleotides: TGTGCCAGCAGCGTTACAGGGGATAGTTCGGGTCTGCGGTTT.

The rearrangement joins TRBV5-6 to TRBJ2-7; possibly TRBD2 for D (5 bases). Trimming shortened V by 0 bases and J by 4 bases, and 11 bases separated the two germline ends. Per germline, CDR1 SGHDT and CDR2 YYEEEE. CDR3 length: 14 residues. The CDR3 sequence is CASSLELAQYEQYF. CDR3 nucleotide sequence: TGTGCCAGCAGCTTGGAGCTAGCTCAGTACGAGCAGTACTTC. The full variable domain, in which reference TRBV5-6 and TRBJ2-7 provide the parts outside the CDR3, is DAGVTQSPTHLIKTRGQQVTLRCSPKSGHDTVSWYQQALGQGPQFIFQYYEEEERQRGNFPDRFSGHQFPNYSSELNVNALLLGDSALYLCASSLELAQYEQYFGPGTRLTVT.

The gene calls are TRBV25-1 and TRBJ2-5; 7 bases agree with TRBD1. The germline V gene has CDR1 MGHDK and CDR2 SYGVNS. V lost 7 bases to trimming and J lost 8 bases; unmatched junction nucleotides: 4. This CDR3 comprises 11 residues. Here the CDR3 reads CASKRDSTQYF. The CDR3, as DNA: TGTGCCAGCAAACGGGACAGCACCCAGTACTTC.

The chain employs TRBV14 and TRBJ1-4; D remains ambiguous. V gave up 0 bases and J gave up 0 bases, with 11 bases separating them. The germline gives CDR1 SGHDN, CDR2 FVKESK. The CDR3 has 17 residues. This CDR3 reads CASSQDGGRSTNEKLFF. The DNA of the CDR3 is TGTGCCAGCAGCCAAGATGGAGGCAGATCAACTAATGAAAAACTGTTTTTT.

This sequence joins TRBV7-9 and TRBJ1-5; D might be TRBD1 (5 bases). The CDR3 totals 16 residues. The germline gives CDR1 SEHNR, CDR2 FQNEAQ (reference sequence). Trimming cost V 0 bases and J 3 bases, with 12 bases left between them. CDR3 loop: CASSLALGGSNQPQHF. The CDR3 coding sequence is TGTGCCAGCAGCTTAGCGCTGGGGGGTTCCAATCAGCCCCAGCATTTT.

The gene calls are TRBV6-5 and TRBJ1-2; 9 nucleotides match TRBD1. The germline V gene has CDR1 MNHEY and CDR2 SVGAGI. CDR3 length: 13 amino acids. V shed 4 bases, J shed 8 bases, and the junction held 5 bases outside the gene matches. The CDR3 sequence: CASSWGQGGGYTF. CDR3 nucleotide sequence: TGTGCCAGCAGTTGGGGACAGGGAGGAGGCTACACCTTC.

This chain joins TRBV27 and TRBJ2-6; 7 bases agree with TRBD1. Germline CDR1 is MNHEY and CDR2 is SMNVEV (reference sequence). V lost 8 bases to trimming and J lost 0 bases; unmatched junction nucleotides: 1. This CDR3 comprises 14 residues. The CDR3 DNA reads as TGTGCCAGCGGACAGGTCTCTGGGGCCAACGTCCTGACTTTC. Amino acid sequence: CASGQVSGANVLTF.